Following are 27 T cell receptor beta chains from one sample sequenced in a study of CD8 T cells in ankylosing spondylitis. TCRdb itself ran the 5' RACE reads through MiXCR, one entry per CDR3 protein. The data hold 500,000 to 650,000 distinct CDR3 sequences, with approximately 5% observed a single time. Findings and limits, study-wide: Among TCR beta sequences, a motif of 7 to 9 highly homologous variants appeared characteristic of ankylosing spondylitis blood.

Their antigen targets remain unknown. The sequenced sample consisted of blood, either unsorted or a sorted T cell fraction (not recorded which). The receptor set was obtained from a male donor with ankylosing spondylitis.

V usage is TRBV7-9 and J usage is TRBJ2-1; TRBD1 matches at 9 bases. The ends lost 4 bases at V and 12 bases at J; junction bases unmatched: 19. CDR3 length equals 17 residues. Germline CDR1 reads SEHNR; CDR2 reads FQNEAQ (reference sequence). In nucleotides, the CDR3 is TGTGCCAGCAGCTCTGTTCGGACGGGACAGGGCCCCTGGGGGCAGTTCTTC. As protein: CASSSVRTGQGPWGQFF.

This clonotype was picked up many times. V is TRBV5-1 and J is TRBJ1-1; D not resolved. The CDR3 covers 11 residues. Germline CDR1 and CDR2: SGHRS and YFSETQ. The V gene lost 5 bases and the J gene lost 2 bases, with 4 bases spanning the gap. The CDR3 sequence: CASRVNTEAFF. Here the CDR3 DNA reads TGCGCCAGCAGGGTCAACACTGAAGCTTTCTTT.

This clonotype was picked up many times. The chain couples TRBV10-3 to TRBJ2-1, with 11 bases aligning to TRBD2. This CDR3 is built from 15 residues. Trimming at V came to 6 bases and at J to 3 bases, leaving 4 bases not matched to a gene. Germline-derived CDR1 and CDR2 are ENHRY and SYGVKD. The CDR3, as DNA: TGTGCCATCAGCACGACTAGCGGGAACTACAATGAGCAGTTCTTC. Its translation: CAISTTSGNYNEQFF.

In this sample, this clonotype turned up many times. The gene calls are TRBV12-3 or TRBV12-4 and TRBJ1-5, with D unclear. Deletions cut 3 bases from V and 2 bases from J, with 14 bases between. The CDR3 covers 16 residues. The CDR3 nucleotides read TGTGCCAGCAGTTTCGTGTGGCCCGAGGGCAATCAGCCCCAGCATTTT. Its protein is CASSFVWPEGNQPQHF.

The table lists this clonotype with many counts. The CDR3 DNA is TGTGCCAGCAGCTCCGGGATTCGGGGCAATCAGCCCCAGCATTTT. Translation gives CASSSGIRGNQPQHF. The J gene is TRBJ1-5, the V gene TRBV5-5; D gene ambiguous. The germline CDR1 and CDR2 sequences are SGHKS and YYEKEE (reference sequence). The CDR3 spans 15 residues. Between the trimmed V and J ends, which lost 3 bases and 2 bases, there was a span of 12 bases.

V is TRBV20-1 and J is TRBJ1-5; TRBD1 might be the D (5 bases). Germline CDR1 DFQATT, CDR2 SNEGSKA (reference sequence). The CDR3 is made up of 14 amino acids. V was cut by 4 bases and J by 5 bases, with 15 bases left in between. The CDR3: CSANSGPPHQPQHF. The CDR3, as DNA: TGCAGTGCTAACTCGGGACCACCCCATCAGCCCCAGCATTTT.

This clonotype was found many times. V is TRBV25-1 and J is TRBJ1-1, with 7 bases aligning to TRBD1. Germline values: CDR1 MGHDK, CDR2 SYGVNS. J was trimmed by 6 bases and V by 7 bases; bases with no gene match: 8. The length of the CDR3 is 13 residues. CDR3 region: CASTAGQLPEAFF. As DNA, the CDR3 is TGTGCCAGCACCGCGGGACAGCTGCCTGAAGCTTTCTTT.

This clonotype is deemed medium-sized. The rearrangement joins TRBV7-9 to TRBJ2-3; D gene unclear. V was pared by 5 bases and J by 2 bases, with 11 bases between. CDR3 length equals 14 residues. Germline CDR1 and CDR2: SEHNR and FQNEAQ (reference sequence). The CDR3 DNA is TGTGCCAGCAGCCCCTCGAGGTTCACAGATACGCAGTATTTT. Amino acids: CASSPSRFTDTQYF.

This clonotype was seen ten or more times. The chain combines TRBV20-1 with TRBJ2-1; 8 positions agree with TRBD1. Trimming took 5 bases from V and 3 from J; bases not matched to a gene: 6. The germline CDR1 and CDR2 sequences are DFQATT and SNEGSKA (reference sequence). The CDR3 covers 14 residues. The CDR3 region is CSAGFGQGYNEQFF. The CDR3 coding sequence is TGCAGTGCTGGTTTCGGACAGGGCTACAATGAGCAGTTCTTC.

The table lists this clonotype with a few counts. The rearrangement uses TRBV28 and TRBJ1-1, with 9 bases matching TRBD1. Germline values: CDR1 MDHEN, CDR2 SYDVKM. Unmatched junction bases numbered 8, after V lost 5 bases and J lost 4 bases. This CDR3 region has 15 residues. The CDR3 nucleotides read TGTGCCAGCAGTCGTACAGGGGGCTGGATCACTGAAGCTTTCTTT. It is translated as CASSRTGGWITEAFF. Drawing the rest from reference TRBV28 and TRBJ1-1, the complete variable domain is DVKVTQSSRYLVKRTGEKVFLECVQDMDHENMFWYRQDPGLGLRLIYFSYDVKMKEKGDIPEGYSVSREKKERFSLILESASTNQTSMYLCASSRTGGWITEAFFGQGTRLTVV.

This sequence joins TRBV27 and TRBJ2-2; 9 bases match TRBD1. Germline V gene lookup returns CDR1 MNHEY and CDR2 SMNVEV (reference sequence). The CDR3 is 15 amino acids. The ends lost 4 bases at V and 7 bases at J; junction bases unmatched: 7. The CDR3 here is CASSSRQGVGGELFF. DNA for the CDR3: TGTGCCAGCAGTTCGAGACAGGGGGTGGGCGGGGAGCTGTTTTTT.

At least ten counts were recorded for this clonotype. J is TRBJ2-3 and V is TRBV29-1, with D perhaps matching TRBD1 or TRBD2 (5 bases each). The CDR3 has 14 residues. V lost 1 base to trimming and J lost 4 bases, with 12 bases between them. The germline gives CDR1 SQVTM, CDR2 ANQGSEA. In DNA form, the CDR3 reads TGCAGCGTTGAAGCTTACTTGGGGGCAGATACGCAGTATTTT. Its translation is CSVEAYLGADTQYF.

In its sample, this clonotype was seen many times. The genes are TRBV27 and TRBJ2-4, with D tentatively TRBD1 or TRBD2 (6 bases each). The V gene's germline CDR1 is MNHEY and CDR2 SMNVEV (reference sequence). The CDR3 has 14 residues. Trimming cost V 2 bases and J 7 bases, with 12 bases left between them. Here the CDR3 reads CASSLRGLGNIQYF. The CDR3 DNA reads TGTGCCAGCAGTTTACGGGGGCTGGGTAACATTCAGTACTTC.

This clonotype was detected a few times. This chain links TRBV18 with TRBJ2-5, with D perhaps matching TRBD1 (6 bases). This CDR3 has 16 amino acids. Germline CDR1 KGHSH, CDR2 LQKENI. Trimming left V 1 base short and J 2 bases short, with 14 bases between. The DNA for the CDR3 is TGTGCCAGCTCACCACGAGGACAGACTGCTCAAGAGACCCAGTACTTC. The encoded protein is CASSPRGQTAQETQYF. The variable domain in full, completed from reference TRBV18 and TRBJ2-5, reads NAGVMQNPRHLVRRRGQEARLRCSPMKGHSHVYWYRQLPEEGLKFMVYLQKENIIDESGMPKERFSAEFPKEGPSILRIQQVVRGDSAAYFCASSPRGQTAQETQYFGPGTRLLVL.

This clonotype was seen ten or more times. V is TRBV7-9 and J is TRBJ1-4; D is unresolved. V was pared by 3 bases and J by 6 bases, with 14 bases between. The germline V gene has CDR1 SEHNR and CDR2 FQNEAQ (reference sequence). CDR3 length: 15 residues. In nucleotides, the CDR3 is TGTGCCAGCAGCTTGTGGATCCGGGGTGATGAAAAACTGTTTTTT. This gives the protein CASSLWIRGDEKLFF.

This clonotype was detected many times. The chain links TRBV15 to TRBJ1-1; unclear D gene. Looked up from germline, CDR1 is LNHNV and CDR2 is YYDKDF (reference sequence). The CDR3 has 12 residues. Trimming removed 5 bases from V and 12 bases from J, with 16 bases in between. The CDR3 spells CATSGSERKPFF. CDR3 nucleotides: TGTGCCACCAGCGGGTCGGAGCGGAAACCTTTCTTT.

This clonotype was observed many times. V and J are TRBV5-1 and TRBJ2-7; no clear D gene. CDR3 size: 15 residues. V lost 1 base and J 2 bases, leaving 13 bases between the germline ends. Germline V gene lookup returns CDR1 SGHRS and CDR2 YFSETQ. The chain's CDR3 is CASSLQSTPPYEQYF. CDR3 bases: TGCGCCAGCAGCTTGCAATCTACACCGCCCTACGAGCAGTACTTC.

The chain uses TRBV4-3 and TRBJ2-7; 9 bases line up with TRBD1. Germline CDR1 reads LGHNA; CDR2 reads YSLEER. V lost 2 bases and J lost 7; bases outside the gene matches: 6. This CDR3 spans 14 amino acids. CDR3 sequence (DNA): TGCGCCAGCAGCCAACGGACAGGGGATTGGGAGCAGTACTTC. Amino acid sequence: CASSQRTGDWEQYF.

This clonotype was seen repeatedly, ten times or more. The gene calls are TRBV5-1 and TRBJ1-1; weak D call: TRBD1 (6 bases). The germline CDR1 and CDR2 sequences are SGHRS and YFSETQ. The CDR3 covers 13 residues. V lost 0 bases and J 7 bases, leaving 10 bases between the germline ends. CDR3 sequence reads: CASSLGQVYEAFF. The DNA of the CDR3 is TGCGCCAGCAGCTTGGGACAGGTATATGAAGCTTTCTTT.

This clonotype was detected many times. V and J are TRBV20-1 and TRBJ1-1; D perhaps matches TRBD1 (6 bases). The CDR3 is 11 amino acids. Germline CDR1 and CDR2: DFQATT and SNEGSKA (reference sequence). Between the trimmed V and J ends, which lost 6 bases and 5 bases, there was a span of 10 bases. For the CDR3, the DNA is TGCAGTGCCCACAGGGTAACTGAAGCTTTCTTT. Translating gives CSAHRVTEAFF.

The chain has TRBV11-2 and TRBJ1-4; weak D call: TRBD1 (5 bases). In germline, CDR1 is SGHAT, CDR2 FQNNGV. The V end lost 1 base, the J end lost 10 bases, and 13 bases lay between the germline ends. The CDR3 totals 14 residues. CDR3 region: CASSLAGRGAKLFF. The DNA for the CDR3 is TGTGCCAGCAGCTTAGCAGGGCGCGGAGCAAAACTGTTTTTT.

At least ten counts were recorded for this clonotype. The chain couples TRBV6-2 or TRBV6-3 to TRBJ2-1; 9 bases match TRBD1. This CDR3 contains 17 residues. The ends lost 0 bases at V and 3 bases at J; junction bases unmatched: 6. Per germline, CDR1 MNHEY and CDR2 SVGEGT. The CDR3 DNA reads TGTGCCAGCAGTTACTCGATAAGACAGGGGGACTACAATGAGCAGTTCTTC. Its translation is CASSYSIRQGDYNEQFF.

This clonotype showed up many times. This chain uses TRBV20-1 with TRBJ2-1; tentatively, D is TRBD2 (5 bases). This CDR3 has 11 residues. Germline V gene sequence: CDR1 DFQATT, CDR2 SNEGSKA (reference sequence). V lost 6 bases and J 8 bases, leaving 11 bases between the germline ends. Here the CDR3 DNA reads TGCAGTGCACGGACTGGGGATGAGCAGTTCTTC. Translating it yields CSARTGDEQFF.

This clonotype was counted only a few times. The chain is built from TRBV20-1 and TRBJ2-3; 7 bases agree with TRBD2. The junction had 5 bases not matched to a gene; V was cut back by 1 base and J by 1 base. The CDR3 consists of 15 residues. Germline V lookup: CDR1 DFQATT, CDR2 SNEGSKA (reference sequence). The CDR3 protein is CSARGLGLGTDTQYF. DNA for the CDR3: TGCAGTGCTAGAGGTCTTGGACTAGGCACAGATACGCAGTATTTT.

A word on this clonotype: Being one base from a much bigger clone, this may be a read error. DNA for the CDR3: TGTGCCAGCAGCCCCCAGGGTGTAGATGGCTACACCTTC. This encodes CASSPQGVDGYTF. The gene calls are TRBV7-9 and TRBJ1-2, with D perhaps TRBD1 (5 bases). There are 13 residues in the CDR3. Trimming removed 5 bases at V and 6 bases at J, with 13 bases between. Germline loops: CDR1 SEHNR, CDR2 FQNEAQ (reference sequence).

This clonotype showed up many times. The chain is built from TRBV29-1 and TRBJ2-5; D not resolved. This CDR3 comprises 10 residues. Germline values: CDR1 SQVTM, CDR2 ANQGSEA. The germline V and J ends were trimmed by 4 bases and 5 bases, with 5 bases remaining between them. The CDR3, as DNA: TGCAGCGTTGTAAGGGAGACCCAGTACTTC. Translation: CSVVRETQYF.

This clonotype has a count of ten or more. The chain combines TRBV20-1 with TRBJ1-2; weak D call: TRBD1 (6 bases). V dropped 1 base and J dropped 0 bases, with 12 bases sitting between them. The germline CDR1 and CDR2 sequences are DFQATT and SNEGSKA (reference sequence). The CDR3 has 15 amino acids. CDR3 DNA: TGCAGTGCTAGAGGGACAGTCTTATCTAACTATGGCTACACCTTC. Translating gives CSARGTVLSNYGYTF.